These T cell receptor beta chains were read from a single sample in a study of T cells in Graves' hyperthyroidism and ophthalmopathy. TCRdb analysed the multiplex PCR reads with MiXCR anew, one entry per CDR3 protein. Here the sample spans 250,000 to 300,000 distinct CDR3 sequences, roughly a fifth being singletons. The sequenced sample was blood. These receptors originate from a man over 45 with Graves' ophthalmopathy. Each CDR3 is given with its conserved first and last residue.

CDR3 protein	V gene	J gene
CAWSTRLSGYEQYF	TRBV30	TRBJ2-7
CASSRTSTGGQGSKNIQYF	TRBV19	TRBJ2-4
CSASGTTSGSQQETQYF	TRBV20-1	TRBJ2-5
CASSPSSTSGSRQETQYF	TRBV5-1	TRBJ2-5
CAWRMGAIGELFF	TRBV30	TRBJ2-2
CASSDTAGNQPQHF	TRBV2	TRBJ1-5
CASSSRGGHGVNTEAFF	TRBV27	TRBJ1-1
CASSYGGPNYEQYF	TRBV6-5	TRBJ2-7
CSVLGTDASTIHEQYF	TRBV29-1	TRBJ2-7
CASSSLAGGGLGQETQYF	TRBV5-4	TRBJ2-5
CAWSDPAASGEKLFF	TRBV30	TRBJ1-4
CASSLGSAGLGTDTQYF	TRBV5-1	TRBJ2-3
CASQGQGAGLGGYTF	TRBV18	TRBJ1-2
CASSSDPQSMPQHF	TRBV5-1	TRBJ1-5
CASTLGGRQETRYF	TRBV5-1	TRBJ2-5
CASSLFGGGSYNEQFF	TRBV5-6	TRBJ2-1
CASSDSGARGQGRDQPQHF	TRBV6-4	TRBJ1-5
CATSRDVRLADYNEQFF	TRBV15	TRBJ2-1
CASSRRTLAGGRPHEQYF	TRBV3-1	TRBJ2-7
CASSFAAGGSSYEQYF	TRBV28	TRBJ2-7
CASSVGSEFNQPQHF	TRBV9	TRBJ1-5
CSAKELSSYNEQFF	TRBV20-1	TRBJ2-1
CASNYQERGTEAFF	TRBV28	TRBJ1-1
CASRPDRGNNNEQFF	TRBV6-1	TRBJ2-1
CASSLGGPANSPLHF	TRBV12-3/TRBV12-4	TRBJ1-6
CASTWNGKSYEQYF	TRBV19	TRBJ2-7
CASSPTRPGSTDTQYF	TRBV6-1	TRBJ2-3
CASSGSAGSQYF	TRBV12-3/TRBV12-4	TRBJ2-5
CASSLWTSGSASSYNEQFF	TRBV28	TRBJ2-1
CASSYQGLAEAFF	TRBV6-2/TRBV6-3	TRBJ1-1
CASSLGVQVGLAKNIQYF	TRBV5-1	TRBJ2-4
CASSFGTPTNYGYTF	TRBV27	TRBJ1-2
CASSQEGGSSYNEQFF	TRBV14	TRBJ2-1
CASSGGGGSRTGELFF	TRBV28	TRBJ2-2
CATSDGGLAGGGTDTQYF	TRBV24-1	TRBJ2-3